This T cell receptor beta chain was retrieved from a study of PD-L1 blockade in urothelial cancer. General study results and limits: Pretreatment TCR clonality in blood, when below the median, was predictive of better survival. By 3 weeks, tumor-associated blood clones had expanded more in durable-benefit patients.

Templates that were synthetic TCR analogs were spiked into each PCR. Only in-frame clones appear in the TCRdb table, and some are missing; sequencing was by immunoSEQ multiplex PCR. The profile covers tens of thousands of clones, with 85% to 90% appearing a single time and around 1.5% taken by the ten largest. Trimming left V 8 bases short and J 0 bases short, with 14 bases between. Germline-derived CDR1 and CDR2 are MNHEY and SVGAGI. CDR3 size: 14 residues. Time point in this sample: pretreatment peripheral blood. About this clone itself: Its specificity is not known.

The TCR comes from a man aged 55 to 70 with urothelial cancer. V gene TRBV6-5 combines with J gene TRBJ2-7; D gene unclear. Sequencing was performed on PBMCs, taken around atezolizumab (anti-PD-L1) treatment. CDR3 loop: CASVSFGSSYEQYF. The DNA for the CDR3 is TGTGCCAGCGTTTCTTTCGGGTCCTCCTACGAGCAGTACTTC.